Listed below are T cell receptor beta chains from one sample, sequenced in a study of T-cell memory formation after mild COVID-19. Using its own MiXCR run on the 5' RACE reads, TCRdb lists one record per CDR3 protein. The data show fewer than 350,000 distinct CDR3 sequences, approximately 16% seen once. Sequenced sample: PBMCs or a T cell subset sorted from them (not recorded which). The receptors come from a man aged 18 to 29 who had mild COVID-19 (a few samples of this study predate the infection). Cell type and time point are not known. Each CDR3 is given with its conserved first and last residue.

v_call cdr3_aa
TRBV12-3/TRBV12-4 CASTPGQHNEQFF
TRBV7-2 CASSLAIRIDRYGYTF
TRBV12-5 CASALRQAANHEQYF
TRBV12-3/TRBV12-4 CASSKAGEETQYF
TRBV4-3 CASSQETGLAGGMWTQYF
TRBV6-1 CASSERRHEQFF
TRBV7-8 CASSQALGTQYF
TRBV5-1 CASSSQGGDGYTF
TRBV20-1 CSARRDGSYEQYF
TRBV4-1 CASSLQGGDTGELFF
TRBV6-5 CASTSRYNEQFF
TRBV5-1 CASSIGTGLEAFF
TRBV24-1 CATSDLLADTGELFF
TRBV5-4 CASSADGLAVSGETQYF
TRBV9 CASSVGAGNEQFF
TRBV7-2 CASSLRGLGEAFF
TRBV6-1 CASSHSADRGDTEAFF
TRBV28 CASSPPWGARNGELFF
TRBV7-9 CASEPAGSYEQYF
TRBV5-1 CASSFAGGETQYF
TRBV4-1 CASSRGLASINEQFF
TRBV7-2 CASSLALGRITDTQYF
TRBV2 CASSIAGELFF
TRBV11-3 CASSLARTGGDEQFF
TRBV5-1 CASSSEGGNYGYTF
TRBV4-1 CASSRLGVHTQYF
TRBV5-5 CASSFAGPAQGEQYF
TRBV6-6 CASSYSLEGAMNTEAFF
TRBV24-1 CATSDSRQTDTQYF
TRBV10-3 CAISLQGTNDEQYF
TRBV7-9 CASSPTGFNGEQFF
TRBV3-1 CASSQVGVFEAFF
TRBV6-2/TRBV6-3 CASSYPTGTGSYEQYF
TRBV12-3/TRBV12-4 CASSRASGGGEQFF
TRBV20-1 CSARLARTGETQYF
TRBV7-2 CASSLGGTLNTEAFF
TRBV7-2 CASRGQRGPYGYTF
TRBV5-1 CASSGGTGPRVNYGYTF
TRBV5-1 CASSPDRGGQPQHF
TRBV7-2 CASSLMRGSTDTQYF
TRBV10-3 CAISEPGTSGGHEQFF
TRBV5-1 CASSFGDRSTDTQYF
TRBV20-1 CSARDLGGATTDTQYF